The T cell receptor beta chain under discussion was sequenced for a study of identical twins. TCRdb recomputed calls from the 5' RACE reads with MiXCR, one row per CDR3 protein. The data hold about 470,000 distinct CDR3 sequences, with about 24% observed a single time. V was shortened by 5 bases and J by 5 bases, with 12 bases between the two germline ends. CDR3 size: 12 residues. The germline V gene encodes CDR1 DFQATT and CDR2 SNEGSKA (reference sequence). These records were also assigned to another study, of T cells expressing NK-cell markers.

Sequencing was carried out using CD4+ T cells sorted from blood. The V and J genes are TRBV20-1 and TRBJ2-5; D gene ambiguous. This receptor was identified in a woman younger than 35 in good health. The CDR3 here is CSASDVAETQYF. In DNA form, the CDR3 reads TGCAGTGCTTCGGATGTGGCGGAGACCCAGTACTTC.